This TCR beta chain was sequenced for a study of T cell repertoires in cytomegalovirus infection. Study at large: Public signatures in TCR beta pointed to CMV infection and matching HLA type.

TCRdb reanalysed the reads using MiXCR and keeps one entry per CDR3 protein. The sample lists about 300,000 distinct CDR3 sequences; around 9.1% were seen once. Germline values: CDR1 SQVTM, CDR2 ANQGSEA. Deletions cut 6 bases from V and 3 bases from J, with 10 bases between. CDR3 length: 12 amino acids. V and J are TRBV29-1 and TRBJ2-3; D not certain. The specimen sequenced was PBMCs. This TCR derives from a human donor in good health (CMV status not recorded). Some clones in this sample may be carry-over from other donors' samples. The CDR3 nucleotides are TGCAGCGTACCACCCTCGACAGATACGCAGTATTTT. Protein product: CSVPPSTDTQYF.